This record covers a single T cell receptor (beta chain). There are 16 residues in the CDR3. The ends lost 5 bases at V and 8 bases at J; junction bases unmatched: 14. Germline V gene sequence: CDR1 SGHNT, CDR2 YENEEA. This sample is part of a study of control samples from healthy donors and cancer patients. The method was immunoSEQ multiplex PCR; TCRdb's version includes in-frame clones alone and lacks a portion of them. Altogether 88,000 or so clones are present, 90% to 95% being singletons, with the ten largest covering around 4.9%. The receptor was derived from a woman aged 18-29 years in good health. Input material: blood. J is TRBJ2-1 and V is TRBV11-3; 8 nucleotides match TRBD1. Written as DNA, the CDR3 is TGTGCCAGCAGCGACGACCGGGACAGGTTTAGGCATGAGCAGTTCTTC. Protein product: CASSDDRDRFRHEQFF.